Here is one T cell receptor beta chain with its context. Its antigen is currently unknown. This record comes from a study of cytomegalovirus exposure and HLA in healthy donors. Regarding the study as a whole: 87-base-pair reads could not separate some V segments, including TRBV6-2 and TRBV6-3.

Nominally healthy donors provided the samples, though records likely missed some immune exposures. V shed 2 bases, J shed 4 bases, and the junction held 2 bases outside the gene matches. Germline lookup yields CDR1 SGHDT and CDR2 YYEEEE. This CDR3 spans 15 amino acids. The PCR made use of 60 Vbeta and 13 Jbeta primers. Method: immunoSEQ multiplex PCR; TCRdb's copy keeps in-frame clones and lacks some. The data show some 120,000 clones, with approximately 80% seen just once and 3.7% held by the top ten. The sequence was collected from a human donor in good health. V gene TRBV5-6 combines with J gene TRBJ2-7; TRBD2 matches at 14 bases. Sequenced input: PBMCs. In DNA, the CDR3 is TGTGCCAGCAGCTTTGGGACTAGCGGGAGATACGAGCAGTACTTC. Encoded protein: CASSFGTSGRYEQYF.